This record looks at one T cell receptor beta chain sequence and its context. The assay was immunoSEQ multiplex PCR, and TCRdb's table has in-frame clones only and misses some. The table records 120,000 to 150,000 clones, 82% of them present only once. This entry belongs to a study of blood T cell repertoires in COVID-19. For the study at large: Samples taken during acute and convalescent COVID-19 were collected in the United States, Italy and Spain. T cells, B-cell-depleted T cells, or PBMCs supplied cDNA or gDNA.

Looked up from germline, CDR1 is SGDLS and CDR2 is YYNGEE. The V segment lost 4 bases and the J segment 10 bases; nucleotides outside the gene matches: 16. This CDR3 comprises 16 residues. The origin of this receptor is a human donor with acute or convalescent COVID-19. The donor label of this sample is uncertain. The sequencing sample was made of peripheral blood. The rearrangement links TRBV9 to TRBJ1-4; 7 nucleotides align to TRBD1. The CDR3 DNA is TGTGCCAGCAGCCCAGAGGGGGCCAGTTTGTCTGGAAAACTGTTTTTT. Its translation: CASSPEGASLSGKLFF.